These 8 T cell receptor beta chains were sequenced from one sample in a study of graft-versus-host responses after intestinal transplantation. The method was immunoSEQ multiplex PCR; TCRdb's version includes in-frame clones alone and lacks a portion of them. The sample gives fewer than 95,000 clones, 80% to 95% of which show up once; roughly 0.43% is in the top ten. These receptors are not linked to any known antigen. Sequences were derived from unstimulated CD8+ T cells sorted from spleen or lymph node cells, sampled before transplant. The origin of the receptors is a human donor who was the organ donor for an intestinal transplant.

The chain has TRBV9 and TRBJ1-1; 7 positions agree with TRBD1. Germline CDR1 is SGDLS and CDR2 is YYNGEE. The CDR3 spans 18 residues. With V trimmed by 3 bases and J by 1 base, 15 bases remained unmatched. Here the CDR3 reads CASSDPWGQPRTNTEAFF. The DNA of the CDR3 is TGTGCCAGCAGCGACCCATGGGGACAGCCACGGACGAACACTGAAGCTTTCTTT. The whole variable domain, remainder taken from reference TRBV9 and TRBJ1-1, is DSGVTQTPKHLITATGQRVTLRCSPRSGDLSVYWYQQSLDQGLQFLIQYYNGEERAKGNILERFSAQQFPDLHSELNLSSLELGDSALYFCASSDPWGQPRTNTEAFFGQGTRLTVV.

The chain links TRBV19 to TRBJ1-5; D might be TRBD1 (5 bases). Germline V CDR1 and CDR2: LNHDA, SQIVND (reference sequence). CDR3 length: 15 amino acids. V was pared by 3 bases and J by 3 bases, with 12 bases between. The CDR3 coding sequence is TGTGCCAGTAGTATCAGGGATGTGTTCAATCAGCCCCAGCATTTT. Translating it yields CASSIRDVFNQPQHF.

The chain is built from TRBV19 and TRBJ1-6; 7 bases agree with TRBD1. Germline V gene lookup returns CDR1 LNHDA and CDR2 SQIVND (reference sequence). Trimming took 7 bases from V and 6 from J; bases not matched to a gene: 6. CDR3 length: 14 amino acids. The CDR3 spells CASKTGPANSPLHF. CDR3 coding DNA: TGTGCCAGTAAGACAGGGCCGGCTAATTCACCCCTCCACTTT.

The chain combines TRBV5-6 with TRBJ2-2; the D is unclear. CDR3 length equals 14 residues. Trimming took 4 bases from V and 7 from J, leaving 14 bases between them. Per germline, CDR1 SGHDT and CDR2 YYEEEE. The CDR3 region has the DNA TGTGCCAGCAGCACGAGGCTGAACCGCGGGGAGCTGTTTTTT. Residues: CASSTRLNRGELFF.

This chain connects TRBV27 to TRBJ2-1, with 13 bases identical to TRBD2. The CDR3 sequence is 15 residues long. V lost 6 bases, J lost 11 bases, and 10 bases stayed unmatched. Germline CDR1 reads MNHEY; CDR2 reads SMNVEV (reference sequence). This CDR3 reads CASRLAGGKGEKQFF. The CDR3 region has the DNA TGTGCCAGCAGACTAGCGGGGGGGAAGGGAGAGAAGCAGTTCTTC.

The table lists this clone with a count of one. The V and J genes are TRBV27 and TRBJ2-3; TRBD2 might be the D (5 bases). The CDR3 is 16 amino acids. Germline CDR1 and CDR2: MNHEY and SMNVEV (reference sequence). With 4 bases removed from V and 0 bases from J, the gap between germline ends came to 14 bases. CDR3 residues: CASSSALGRSTDTQYF. In DNA, the CDR3 is TGTGCCAGCAGTTCCGCTTTGGGGAGAAGCACAGATACGCAGTATTTT.

The chain combines TRBV19 with TRBJ2-7; 9 bases line up with TRBD1. Germline CDR1 is LNHDA and CDR2 is SQIVND (reference sequence). Germline trimming cut 7 bases from V and 2 bases from J; bases unmatched to any gene: 6. This CDR3 comprises 14 residues. The CDR3 sequence is CASKLGTGTYEQYF. The CDR3 DNA reads as TGTGCCAGTAAGTTGGGGACAGGGACCTACGAGCAGTACTTC.

The chain employs TRBV6-5 and TRBJ1-6; possibly TRBD1 for D (6 bases). This CDR3 region has 16 residues. With 4 bases removed from V and 9 bases from J, the gap between germline ends came to 19 bases. Germline CDR1 MNHEY, CDR2 SVGAGI. The CDR3 DNA follows: TGTGCCAGCAGTTTTACAGGGACCGCGAAATGTTCACCCCTCCACTTT. Translation gives CASSFTGTAKCSPLHF.